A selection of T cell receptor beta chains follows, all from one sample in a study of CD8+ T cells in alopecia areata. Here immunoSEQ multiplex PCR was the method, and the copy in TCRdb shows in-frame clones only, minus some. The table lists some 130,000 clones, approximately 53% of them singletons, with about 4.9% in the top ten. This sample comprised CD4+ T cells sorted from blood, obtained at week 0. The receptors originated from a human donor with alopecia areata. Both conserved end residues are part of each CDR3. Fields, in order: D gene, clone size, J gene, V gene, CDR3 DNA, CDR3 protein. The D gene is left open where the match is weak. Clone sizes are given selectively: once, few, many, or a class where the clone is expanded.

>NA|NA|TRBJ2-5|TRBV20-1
TGCAGTGCTAGACGAGAGACCCAGTACTTC
CSARRETQYF
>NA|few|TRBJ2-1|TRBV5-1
TGCGCCAGCAGCGCGGGACAGTCTTACAATGAGCAGTTCTTC
CASSAGQSYNEQFF
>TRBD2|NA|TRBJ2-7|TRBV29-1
TGCAGCGTCGCGACCGGGACTAGCGGAGGCGAGCAGTACTTC
CSVATGTSGGEQYF
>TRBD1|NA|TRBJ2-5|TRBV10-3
TGTGCCACGACGGGACAGGTGAAAGAGACCCAGTACTTC
CATTGQVKETQYF
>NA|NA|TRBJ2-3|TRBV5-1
TGCGCCAGCAGCCTGCCAACAGATACGCAGTATTTT
CASSLPTDTQYF
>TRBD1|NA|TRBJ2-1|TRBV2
TGTGCCAGGTCCCGGGACAGGGCCTACAATGAGCAGTTCTTC
CARSRDRAYNEQFF
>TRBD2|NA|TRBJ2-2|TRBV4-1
TGCGCCAGCAGCCCCCGTGGGCCTAGCGGACCCGAGGGCACCGGGGAGCTGTTTTTT
CASSPRGPSGPEGTGELFF
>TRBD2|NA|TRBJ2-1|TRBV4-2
TGTGCCAGCAGCCAACCTACTGTAGCGGGGGGGCCAAATGAGCAGTTCTTC
CASSQPTVAGGPNEQFF
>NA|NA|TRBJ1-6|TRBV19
TGTGCCAGTAGTATATCGGACGGTCCCCTCCACTTT
CASSISDGPLHF
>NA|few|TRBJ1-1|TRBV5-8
TGTGCCAGCAGCTTATTATTGAACACTGAAGCTTTCTTT
CASSLLLNTEAFF
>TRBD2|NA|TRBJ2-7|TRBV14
TGTGCCAGCAGCCAACGGCTAGCGGGGGGCCACTACGAGCAGTACTTC
CASSQRLAGGHYEQYF
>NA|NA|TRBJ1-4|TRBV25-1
TGTGCCAGCAGTGACGAACGGCGTGCAACTAATGAAAAACTGTTTTTT
CASSDERRATNEKLFF
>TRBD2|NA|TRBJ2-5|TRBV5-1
TGCGCCAGCAGCCCTGATGCTAGCGGGACTCCCGGAGAGACCCAGTACTTC
CASSPDASGTPGETQYF
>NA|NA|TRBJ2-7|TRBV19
TGTGCCAGTAGTATTCAGGGCAGGGGAACTTACGAGCAGTACTTC
CASSIQGRGTYEQYF
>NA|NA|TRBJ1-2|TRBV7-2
TGTGCCAGCAGCTTGAGCCGACGGACCGGCTATGGCTACACCTTC
CASSLSRRTGYGYTF
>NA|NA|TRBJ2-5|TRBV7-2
TGTGCCAGCAGCCCCAGGGTGGGCGGGCAAGAGACCCAGTACTTC
CASSPRVGGQETQYF
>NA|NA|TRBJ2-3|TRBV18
TGTGCCAGCTCACCTCTGAGGGCCTCGACAGATACGCAGTATTTT
CASSPLRASTDTQYF
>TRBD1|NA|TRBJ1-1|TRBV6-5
TGTGCCAGCAGTCCTTCGACAGGGAGTCGAGCTTTCTTT
CASSPSTGSRAFF
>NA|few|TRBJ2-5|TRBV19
TGTGCCAGTAGTGGCACGGACCAAGAGACCCAGTACTTC
CASSGTDQETQYF
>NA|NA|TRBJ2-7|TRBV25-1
TGTGCCAGCAGTGATAGTGGGAATAACCGTGACGAGCAGTACTTC
CASSDSGNNRDEQYF
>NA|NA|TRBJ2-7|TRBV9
TGTGCCAGCAGCGTAAACCGGGCGGCCTACGAGCAGTACTTC
CASSVNRAAYEQYF
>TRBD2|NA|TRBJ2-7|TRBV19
TGTGCCAGTAGCCAGTCTAGCGGAGCTTACGAGCAGTACTTC
CASSQSSGAYEQYF
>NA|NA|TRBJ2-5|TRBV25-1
TGTGCCAGCAGTGAAGAAGAGACCCAGTACTTC
CASSEEETQYF
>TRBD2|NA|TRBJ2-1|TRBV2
TGTGCCAGCAGCGGAGGGACTAGCGGGGGATTGATGGAGGATGAGCAGTTCTTC
CASSGGTSGGLMEDEQFF
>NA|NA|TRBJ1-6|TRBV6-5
TGTGCCAGCAGTTACGAAGGGACGGGAAATAATTCACCCCTCCACTTT
CASSYEGTGNNSPLHF
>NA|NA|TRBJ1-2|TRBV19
TGTGCCAGTAGTACGGTCGGGACTTCTGGCTACACCTTC
CASSTVGTSGYTF
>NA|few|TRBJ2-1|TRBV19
TGTGCCAGTAGTCCGAACCGGGACATGGTCGTCAATGAGCAGTTCTTC
CASSPNRDMVVNEQFF
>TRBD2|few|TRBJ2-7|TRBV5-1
TGCGCCAGCAGCTTGGCGCAGCGGGGGCAGCAGTACTTC
CASSLAQRGQQYF
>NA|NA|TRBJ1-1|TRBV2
TGTGCCAGCAGTCGCCGGGCCCGGGAGAACACTGAAGCTTTCTTT
CASSRRARENTEAFF
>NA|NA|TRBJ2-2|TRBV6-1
TGTGCCAGCAGTGACAGCAGCCACGGGGAGCTGTTTTTT
CASSDSSHGELFF
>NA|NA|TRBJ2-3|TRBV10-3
TGTGCCATCAGTGAGTCGGGGATTAGCACAGATACGCAGTATTTT
CAISESGISTDTQYF
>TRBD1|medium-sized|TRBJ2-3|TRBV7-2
TGTGCCAGCAGCTCACAGGGGACCTTAAGCACAGATACGCAGTATTTT
CASSSQGTLSTDTQYF
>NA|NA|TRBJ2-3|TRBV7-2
TGTGCCAGCAGCCCGACTAGGGCCACAGATACGCAGTATTTT
CASSPTRATDTQYF
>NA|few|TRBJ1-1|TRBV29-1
TGCAGCGTGACCACGGGCCCTAACACTGAAGCTTTCTTT
CSVTTGPNTEAFF
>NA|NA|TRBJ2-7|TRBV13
TGTGCCAGCAGCTTACGCGCTGAGTGGATGCACGAGCAGTACTTC
CASSLRAEWMHEQYF
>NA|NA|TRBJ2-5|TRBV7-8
TGTGCCAGCAGCTTAAGGCGAGGACCCCAAGGTCGGCAAGAGACCCAGTACTTC
CASSLRRGPQGRQETQYF
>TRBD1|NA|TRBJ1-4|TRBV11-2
TGTGCCAGCAGCTTCGGGACAGGGGTAAAAGAAAAACTGTTTTTT
CASSFGTGVKEKLFF
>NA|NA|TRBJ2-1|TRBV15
TGTGCCACCAGCATCCCGGGACGCACCTACAATGAGCAGTTCTTC
CATSIPGRTYNEQFF
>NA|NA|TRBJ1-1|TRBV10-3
TGTGCCATCAGTGAGACGAGGCGGGTTGAAGCTTTCTTT
CAISETRRVEAFF
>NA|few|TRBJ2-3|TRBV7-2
TGTGCCAGCAGCTCCCTGCTCAGCACAGATACGCAGTATTTT
CASSSLLSTDTQYF
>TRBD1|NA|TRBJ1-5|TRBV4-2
TGTGCCAGCAGCAGGTCGGACAGGGAGATTAGTCAGCCCCAGCATTTT
CASSRSDREISQPQHF
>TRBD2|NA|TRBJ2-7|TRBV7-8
TGTGCCAGCAGTTCCGGTGGGGCTAGCGGGAGGTACGAGCAGTACTTC
CASSSGGASGRYEQYF
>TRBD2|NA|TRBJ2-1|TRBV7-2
TGTGCCAGCAGCTTAACTAGCGGGGGGGCTTTAAACAATGAGCAGTTCTTC
CASSLTSGGALNNEQFF
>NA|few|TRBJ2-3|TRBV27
TGTGCCAGCAGTTTATTCCGTGCCTTCTCTACAGATACGCAGTATTTT
CASSLFRAFSTDTQYF
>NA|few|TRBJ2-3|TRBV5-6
TGTGCCAGCAGCTTGGAGAGGGGATATACGCAGTATTTT
CASSLERGYTQYF
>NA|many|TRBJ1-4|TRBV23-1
TGCGCCAGCAGTCAAACCCCGGGGGGGTGGAATGAAAAACTGTTTTTT
CASSQTPGGWNEKLFF
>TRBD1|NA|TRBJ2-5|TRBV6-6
TGTGCCAGCAGGTTCGGACAGGGGGCAGAGACCCAGTACTTC
CASRFGQGAETQYF
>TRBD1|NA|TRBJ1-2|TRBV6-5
TGTGCCAGCAGTTACTCGGGTACAGGGGGCGCCTATGGCTACACCTTC
CASSYSGTGGAYGYTF